This T cell receptor beta chain emerged from a study of a mutant IDH1 vaccine in newly diagnosed glioma. TCRdb keeps only in-frame clones here, not all; method: immunoSEQ multiplex PCR. This sample carries roughly 74,000 clones, 75% to 90% of them seen once, and the ten largest clones take 0.75% to 0.95%. Described time point: week 23, last vaccination. Doses consisted of 300 ug of mutant IDH1 20-mer peptide each, paired with topical imiquimod. New WHO grade 3 or 4 IDH1-mutant, ATRX-lost astrocytomas were present in all donors. CDR1 is MGHRA, CDR2 YSYEKL, per germline. This CDR3 region has 15 residues. Trimming removed 4 bases from V and 0 bases from J, with 12 bases in between. Within the sample, this clone is medium-sized (0.01 to 0.1%). Antigen unknown.

The chain has TRBV4-1 and TRBJ1-1; D unresolved. The source material was PBMCs, sampled from a glioma patient whose treatment included an IDH1 peptide vaccine. The clonotype originates from a woman aged 45-65 years with glioma. The CDR3 loop is CASSPLKGMNTEAFF. CDR3 DNA sequence: TGCGCCAGCAGCCCGCTCAAGGGAATGAACACTGAAGCTTTCTTT.